This T cell receptor (beta chain) was retrieved from a study of cytotoxic CD8 clonotypes in ibrutinib-treated CLL. Study conclusions and caveats: Timing of sampling differed between sustained-remission and progressing patients.

Comment on this clone: The antigen is not known. This clone may be a read error of a much larger clone one base away. The same CDR3 arises from other DNA sequences in this sample as well.

The method was immunoSEQ multiplex PCR; TCRdb's version includes in-frame clones alone and lacks a portion of them. This repertoire shows about 130,000 clones, about 85% found once; its top ten account for roughly 3.5%. The specimen comprised PBMCs, sampled after 24 months of ibrutinib treatment. This TCR was recovered from a human donor with chronic lymphocytic leukemia.

CDR3 DNA sequence: TGTGCCAGCAGCCCGGGCTACGAGCAGTACTTC. This translates into CASSPGYEQYF. This chain links TRBV7-2 with TRBJ2-7; D is unclear. The CDR3 has 11 residues. Trimming shortened V by 5 bases and J by 3 bases, and 5 bases separated the two germline ends. CDR1 is SGHTA, CDR2 FQGNSA, per germline.